Described below is a single T cell receptor (beta chain) sequence and its context. The data were taken from a study of blood T cell repertoires in COVID-19. Study information: The samples span acute and convalescent COVID-19 from the United States, Italy and Spain. The cDNA or gDNA used as material had been derived from T cells, B-cell-depleted T cells, or PBMCs.

Original analysis: From reference gene primer amplification, estimates of nucleated cell counts were derived. Assay: immunoSEQ multiplex PCR; the TCRdb copy retains only in-frame clones and omits some. V, J and clone size are taken as reported in that table, and D and trimming were inferred from the DNA itself. The top ten clones hold roughly 5.6% of a sample with roughly 100,000 clones, 80% to 95% of them seen once. The germline V gene encodes CDR1 MDHEN and CDR2 SYDVKM. The V gene lost 3 bases and the J gene lost 8 bases, with 11 bases spanning the gap. This CDR3 region has 13 residues. The genes are TRBV28 and TRBJ1-5; D is unresolved. The receptor's source is a man in his fifties with active COVID-19. Sequenced material: peripheral blood. CDR3 sequence reads: CASSLVGLEPQHF. As DNA, the CDR3 is TGTGCCAGCAGTTTGGTTGGCTTGGAGCCCCAGCATTTT.